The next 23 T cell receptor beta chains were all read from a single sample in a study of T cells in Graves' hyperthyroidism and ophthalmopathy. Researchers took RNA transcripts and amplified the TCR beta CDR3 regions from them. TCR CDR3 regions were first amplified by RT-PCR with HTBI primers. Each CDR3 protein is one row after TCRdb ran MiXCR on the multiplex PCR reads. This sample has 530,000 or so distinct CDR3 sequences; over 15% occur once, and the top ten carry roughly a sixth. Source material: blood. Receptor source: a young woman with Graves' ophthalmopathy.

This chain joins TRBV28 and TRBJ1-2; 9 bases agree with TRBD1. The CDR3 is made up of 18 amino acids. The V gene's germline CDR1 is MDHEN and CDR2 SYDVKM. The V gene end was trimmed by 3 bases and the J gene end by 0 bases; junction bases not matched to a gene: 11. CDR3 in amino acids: CASSLIGWTGEANYGYTF. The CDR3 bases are TGTGCCAGCAGTTTGATTGGGTGGACAGGGGAGGCTAACTATGGCTACACCTTC.

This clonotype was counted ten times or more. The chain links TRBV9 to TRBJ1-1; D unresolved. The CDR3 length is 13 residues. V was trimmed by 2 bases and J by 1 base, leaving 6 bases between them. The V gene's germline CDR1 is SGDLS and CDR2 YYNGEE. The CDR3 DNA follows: TGTGCCAGCAGCGTTCGGGCGAACACTGAAGCTTTCTTT. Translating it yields CASSVRANTEAFF.

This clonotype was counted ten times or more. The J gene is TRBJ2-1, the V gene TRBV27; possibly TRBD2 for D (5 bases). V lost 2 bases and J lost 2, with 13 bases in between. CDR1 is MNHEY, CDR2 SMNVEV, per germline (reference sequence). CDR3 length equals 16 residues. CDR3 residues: CASSLLEGLAYNEQFF. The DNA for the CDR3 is TGTGCCAGCAGTTTACTAGAGGGCCTCGCCTACAATGAGCAGTTCTTC.

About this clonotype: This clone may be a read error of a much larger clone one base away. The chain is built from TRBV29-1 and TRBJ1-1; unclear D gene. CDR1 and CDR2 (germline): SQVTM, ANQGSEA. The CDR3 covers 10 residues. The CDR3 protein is CAVAGTEAFF. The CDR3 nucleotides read TGCGCCGTCGCGGGCACTGAAGCTTTCTTT.

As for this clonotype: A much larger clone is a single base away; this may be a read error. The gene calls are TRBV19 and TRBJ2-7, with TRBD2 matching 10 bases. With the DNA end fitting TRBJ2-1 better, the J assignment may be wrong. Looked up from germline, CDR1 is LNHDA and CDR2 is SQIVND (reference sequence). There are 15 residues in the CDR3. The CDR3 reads CASSFLAGDAYEQFF. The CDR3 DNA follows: TGTGCCAGTAGTTTCCTAGCGGGAGATGCCTACGAGCAGTTCTTC.

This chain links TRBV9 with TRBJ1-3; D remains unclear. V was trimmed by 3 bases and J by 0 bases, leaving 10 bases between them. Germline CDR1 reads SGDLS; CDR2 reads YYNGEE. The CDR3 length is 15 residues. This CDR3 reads CASSDRTSSGNTIYF. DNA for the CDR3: TGTGCCAGCAGCGACCGGACTAGCTCTGGAAACACCATATATTTT.

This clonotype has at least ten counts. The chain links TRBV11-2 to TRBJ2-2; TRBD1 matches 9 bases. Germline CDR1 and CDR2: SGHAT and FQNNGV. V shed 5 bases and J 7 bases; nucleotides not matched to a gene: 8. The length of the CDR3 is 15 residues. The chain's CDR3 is CASSPGTGLRGELFF. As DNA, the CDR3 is TGTGCCAGCAGCCCAGGGACAGGGTTACGCGGGGAGCTGTTTTTT. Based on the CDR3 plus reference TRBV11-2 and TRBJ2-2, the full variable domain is EAGVAQSPRYKIIEKRQSVAFWCNPISGHATLYWYQQILGQGPKLLIQFQNNGVVDDSQLPKDRFSAERLKGVDSTLKIQPAKLEDSAVYLCASSPGTGLRGELFFGEGSRLTVL.

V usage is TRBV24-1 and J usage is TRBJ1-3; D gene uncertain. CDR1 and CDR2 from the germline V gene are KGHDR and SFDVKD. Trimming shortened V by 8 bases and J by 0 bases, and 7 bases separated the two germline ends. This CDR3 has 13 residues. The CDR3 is CATTDDSGNTIYF. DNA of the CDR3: TGTGCCACCACCGACGACTCTGGAAACACCATATATTTT.

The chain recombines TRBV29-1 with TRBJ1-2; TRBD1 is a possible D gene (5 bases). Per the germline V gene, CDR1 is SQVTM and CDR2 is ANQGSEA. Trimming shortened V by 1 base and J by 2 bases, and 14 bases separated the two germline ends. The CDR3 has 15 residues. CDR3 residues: CSVEGPSGGNYGYTF. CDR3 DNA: TGCAGCGTTGAAGGGCCGAGTGGGGGGAACTATGGCTACACCTTC.

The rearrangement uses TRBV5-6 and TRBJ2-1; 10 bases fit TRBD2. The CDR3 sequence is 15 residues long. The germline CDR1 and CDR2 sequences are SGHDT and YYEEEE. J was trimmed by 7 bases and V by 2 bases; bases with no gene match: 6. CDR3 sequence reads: CASSFPSGGGNEQFF. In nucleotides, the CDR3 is TGTGCCAGCAGCTTCCCTAGCGGGGGAGGAAATGAGCAGTTCTTC.

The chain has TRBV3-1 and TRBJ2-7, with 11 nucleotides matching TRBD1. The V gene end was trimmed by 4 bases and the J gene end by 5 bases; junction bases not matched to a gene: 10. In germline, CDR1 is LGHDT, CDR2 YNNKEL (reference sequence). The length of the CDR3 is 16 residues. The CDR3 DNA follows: TGTGCCAGCAGCCGATATCCGGGACAGGGGGACAACGAGCAGTACTTC. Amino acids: CASSRYPGQGDNEQYF.

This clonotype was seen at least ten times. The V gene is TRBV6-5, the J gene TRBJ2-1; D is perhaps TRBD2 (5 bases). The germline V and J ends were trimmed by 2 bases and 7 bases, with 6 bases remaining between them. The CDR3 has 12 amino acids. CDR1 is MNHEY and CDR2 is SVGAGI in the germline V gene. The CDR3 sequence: CASSYPGNEQFF. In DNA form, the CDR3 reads TGTGCCAGCAGTTACCCGGGGAATGAGCAGTTCTTC.

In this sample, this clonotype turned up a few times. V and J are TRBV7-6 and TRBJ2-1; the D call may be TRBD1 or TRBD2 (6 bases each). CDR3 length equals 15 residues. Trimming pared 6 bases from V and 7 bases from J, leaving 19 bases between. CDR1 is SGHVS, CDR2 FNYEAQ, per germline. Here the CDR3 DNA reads TGTGCCAGCAGTCACAGGGTAGGGGGGTTGAATGAGCAGTTCTTC. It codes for CASSHRVGGLNEQFF.

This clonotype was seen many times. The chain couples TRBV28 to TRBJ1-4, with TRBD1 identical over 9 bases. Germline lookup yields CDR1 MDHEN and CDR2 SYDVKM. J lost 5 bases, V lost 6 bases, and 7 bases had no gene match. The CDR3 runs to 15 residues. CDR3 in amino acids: CASSGQGIGNEKLFF. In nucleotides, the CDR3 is TGTGCCAGCAGCGGACAGGGGATCGGAAATGAAAAACTGTTTTTT.

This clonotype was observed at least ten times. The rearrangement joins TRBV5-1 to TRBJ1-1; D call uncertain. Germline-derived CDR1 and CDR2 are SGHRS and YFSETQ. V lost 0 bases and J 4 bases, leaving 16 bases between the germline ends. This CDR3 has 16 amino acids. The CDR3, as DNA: TGCGCCAGCAGCTTGGCCCCCGGGGTCTTGGCCACTGAAGCTTTCTTT. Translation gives CASSLAPGVLATEAFF.

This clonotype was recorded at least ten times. The CDR3 region has the DNA TGCGCCAGCCGCGCGGGAGTCACAGATACGCAGTATTTT. Translation: CASRAGVTDTQYF. The rearrangement joins TRBV5-1 to TRBJ2-3; 7 bases are a match to TRBD2. The trim removed 7 bases at V and 2 bases at J, leaving 4 bases unmatched. The CDR3 sequence is 13 residues long. Germline loops: CDR1 SGHRS, CDR2 YFSETQ.

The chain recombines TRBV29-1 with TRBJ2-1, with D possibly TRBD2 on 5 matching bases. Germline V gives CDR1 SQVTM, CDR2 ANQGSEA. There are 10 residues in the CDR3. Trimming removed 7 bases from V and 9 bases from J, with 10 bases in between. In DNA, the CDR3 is TGCAGCGGGGTCCGGGGTGAGCAGTTCTTC. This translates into CSGVRGEQFF.

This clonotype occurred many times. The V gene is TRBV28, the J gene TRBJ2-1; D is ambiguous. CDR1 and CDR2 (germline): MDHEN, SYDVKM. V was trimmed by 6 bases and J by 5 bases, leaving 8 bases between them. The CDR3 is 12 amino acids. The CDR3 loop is CASSFNDNEQFF. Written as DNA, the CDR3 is TGTGCCAGCAGCTTTAACGACAATGAGCAGTTCTTC.

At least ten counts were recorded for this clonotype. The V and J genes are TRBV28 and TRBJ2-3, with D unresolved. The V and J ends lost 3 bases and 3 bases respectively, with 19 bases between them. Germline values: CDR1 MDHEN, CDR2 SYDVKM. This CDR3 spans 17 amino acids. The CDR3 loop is CASSLSWQPERTDTQYF. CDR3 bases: TGTGCCAGCAGTTTGAGCTGGCAGCCCGAGAGAACAGATACGCAGTATTTT.

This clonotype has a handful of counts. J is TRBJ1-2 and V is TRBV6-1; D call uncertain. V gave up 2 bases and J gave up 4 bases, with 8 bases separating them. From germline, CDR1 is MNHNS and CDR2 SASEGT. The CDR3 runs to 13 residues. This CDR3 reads CASSEPSFYGYTF. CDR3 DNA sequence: TGTGCCAGCAGTGAACCCAGCTTCTATGGCTACACCTTC.

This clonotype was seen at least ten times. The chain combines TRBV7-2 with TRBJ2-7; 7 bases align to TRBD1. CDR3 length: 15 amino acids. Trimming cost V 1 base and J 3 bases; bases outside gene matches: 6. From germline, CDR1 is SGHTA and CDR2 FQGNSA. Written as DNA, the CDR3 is TGTGCCAGCAGCTTAGTTGGGCAGGGGGTCTACGAGCAGTACTTC. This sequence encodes CASSLVGQGVYEQYF.

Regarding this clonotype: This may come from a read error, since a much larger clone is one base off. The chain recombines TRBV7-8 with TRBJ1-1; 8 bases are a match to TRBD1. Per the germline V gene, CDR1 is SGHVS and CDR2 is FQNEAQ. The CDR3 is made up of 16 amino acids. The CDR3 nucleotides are TGTGCCAGCAGCTCCCGAAGGACAGGGCGGAACACTGAAGCTTCCTTT. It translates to CASSSRRTGRNTEASF.

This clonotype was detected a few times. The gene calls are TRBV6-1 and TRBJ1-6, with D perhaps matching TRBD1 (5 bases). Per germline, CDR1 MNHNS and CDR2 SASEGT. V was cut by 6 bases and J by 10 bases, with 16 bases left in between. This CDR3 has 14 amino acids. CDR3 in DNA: TGTGCCAGCAGGGGTGGTCAGAGGGGATCACCCCTCCACTTT. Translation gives CASRGGQRGSPLHF.